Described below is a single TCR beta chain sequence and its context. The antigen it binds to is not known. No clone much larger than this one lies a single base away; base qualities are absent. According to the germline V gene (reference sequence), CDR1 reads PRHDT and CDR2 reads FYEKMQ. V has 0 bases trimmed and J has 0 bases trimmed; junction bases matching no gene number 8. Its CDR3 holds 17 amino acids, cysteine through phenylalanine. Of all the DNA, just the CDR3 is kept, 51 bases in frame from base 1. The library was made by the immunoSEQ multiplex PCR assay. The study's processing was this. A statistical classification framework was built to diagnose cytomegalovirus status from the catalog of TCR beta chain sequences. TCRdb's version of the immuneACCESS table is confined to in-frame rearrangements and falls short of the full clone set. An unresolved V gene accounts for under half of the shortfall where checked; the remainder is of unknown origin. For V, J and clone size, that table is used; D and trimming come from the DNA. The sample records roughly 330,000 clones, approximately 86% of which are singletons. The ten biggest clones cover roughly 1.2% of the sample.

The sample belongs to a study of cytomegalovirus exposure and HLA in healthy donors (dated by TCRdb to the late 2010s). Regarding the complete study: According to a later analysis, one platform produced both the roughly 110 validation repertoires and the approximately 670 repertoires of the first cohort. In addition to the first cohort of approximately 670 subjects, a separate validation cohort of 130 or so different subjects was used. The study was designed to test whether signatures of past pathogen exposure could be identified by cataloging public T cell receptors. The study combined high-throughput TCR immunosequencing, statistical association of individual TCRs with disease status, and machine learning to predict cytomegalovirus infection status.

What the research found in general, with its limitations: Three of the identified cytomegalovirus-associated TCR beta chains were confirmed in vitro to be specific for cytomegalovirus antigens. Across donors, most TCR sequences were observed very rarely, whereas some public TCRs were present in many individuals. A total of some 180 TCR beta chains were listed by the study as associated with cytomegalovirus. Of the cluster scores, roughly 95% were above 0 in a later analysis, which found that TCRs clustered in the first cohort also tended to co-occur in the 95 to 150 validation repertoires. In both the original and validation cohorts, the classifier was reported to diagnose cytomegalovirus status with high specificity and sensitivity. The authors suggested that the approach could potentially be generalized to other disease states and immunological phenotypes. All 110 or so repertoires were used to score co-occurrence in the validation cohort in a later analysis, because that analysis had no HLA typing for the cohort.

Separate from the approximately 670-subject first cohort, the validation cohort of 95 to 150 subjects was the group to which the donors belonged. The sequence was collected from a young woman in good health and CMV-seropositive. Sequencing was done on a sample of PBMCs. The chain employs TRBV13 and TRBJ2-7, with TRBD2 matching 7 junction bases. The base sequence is TGTGCCAGCAGCTTAGGCCCCACTAGCGAAGGCTCCTACGAGCAGTACTTC. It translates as CASSLGPTSEGSYEQYF.